This TCR beta chain was obtained from a study of a mutant IDH1 vaccine in newly diagnosed glioma. Study context: Vaccinations were initiated 4-6 weeks following radiotherapy alone, or were given together with temozolomide cycles.

Notes on this clone: Its antigen remains unknown.

The study, taken as a whole, reports: Immune responses induced by vaccination arose in approximately 93% of the patients.

Time point reported: week 47, end of study. Vaccination comprised doses that each held 300 ug of mutant IDH1 20-mer peptide, plus topical imiquimod. Eight vaccinations went to patients in weeks 1, 3, 5, 7, 11, 15, 19, 23. The table came from immunoSEQ multiplex PCR; TCRdb's copy has only in-frame clones and leaves some out. The sample lists 84,000 or so clones; 80% to 90% were seen once. The V segment lost 5 bases and the J segment 6 bases; nucleotides outside the gene matches: 6. CDR1 is SGHRS, CDR2 YFSETQ, per germline. This CDR3 spans 15 amino acids. The sample consisted of PBMCs, taken from a glioma patient whose treatment included an IDH1 peptide vaccine. This sequence was found in a man in his forties with glioma. The V and J genes are TRBV5-1 and TRBJ2-1; 12 bases match TRBD1. The CDR3 DNA follows: TGCGCCAGCAGATTTGGGGGACAGGGGGCCAATGAGCAGTTCTTC. This sequence encodes CASRFGGQGANEQFF.